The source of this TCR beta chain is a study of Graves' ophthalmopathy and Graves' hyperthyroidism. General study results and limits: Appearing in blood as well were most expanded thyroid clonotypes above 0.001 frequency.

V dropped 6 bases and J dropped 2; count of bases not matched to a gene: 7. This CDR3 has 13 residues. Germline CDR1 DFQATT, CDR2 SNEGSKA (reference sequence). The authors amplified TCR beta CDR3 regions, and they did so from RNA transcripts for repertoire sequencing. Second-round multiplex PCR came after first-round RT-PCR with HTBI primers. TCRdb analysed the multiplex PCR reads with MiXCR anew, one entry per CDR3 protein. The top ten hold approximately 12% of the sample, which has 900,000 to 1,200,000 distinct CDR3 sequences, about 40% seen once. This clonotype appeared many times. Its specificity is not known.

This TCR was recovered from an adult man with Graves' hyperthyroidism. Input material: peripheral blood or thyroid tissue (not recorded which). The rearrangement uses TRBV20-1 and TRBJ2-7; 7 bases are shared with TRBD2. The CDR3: CSAPPGGAYEQYF. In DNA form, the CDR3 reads TGCAGTGCCCCGCCTGGGGGGGCCTACGAGCAGTACTTC.